The 25 T cell receptor beta chains listed next were all sequenced from one sample in a study of cytomegalovirus exposure and HLA in healthy donors. Generated by immunoSEQ multiplex PCR, the TCRdb table keeps only in-frame clones and is missing some. The table lists 50,000 to 70,000 clones, 95% of them singletons. The sequenced material came from PBMCs. All receptors come from a woman aged 18-35 years in good health and CMV-seropositive.

The chain employs TRBV7-9 and TRBJ1-1, with TRBD1 as a possible D gene (6 bases). Germline values: CDR1 SEHNR, CDR2 FQNEAQ (reference sequence). The V gene lost 5 bases and the J gene lost 3 bases, with 13 bases spanning the gap. The CDR3 runs 14 residues. The CDR3 loop reads CASSPGDGYTEAFF. The DNA of the CDR3 is TGTGCCAGCAGCCCAGGGGACGGTTACACTGAAGCTTTCTTT.

V is TRBV18 and J is TRBJ2-5; 7 bases match TRBD2. J gave up 4 bases and V 4 bases, and 15 bases lay outside the gene matches. The length of the CDR3 is 17 residues. The germline CDR1 and CDR2 sequences are KGHSH and LQKENI. CDR3 in amino acids: CASSLAAGAGYGETQYF. The CDR3 region has the DNA TGTGCCAGCTCACTCGCCGCGGGAGCTGGATATGGAGAGACCCAGTACTTC.

V and J are TRBV28 and TRBJ2-2; perhaps TRBD1 as D (6 bases). Germline assignment: CDR1 MDHEN and CDR2 SYDVKM. The CDR3 is made up of 20 amino acids. Deletions cut 4 bases from V and 4 bases from J, with 28 bases between. CDR3 residues: CASSSPRGRGYRPGTGELFF. CDR3 DNA sequence: TGTGCCAGCAGTTCTCCCAGGGGTCGGGGATACCGTCCGGGCACCGGGGAGCTGTTTTTT.

J is TRBJ1-1 and V is TRBV7-9; maybe TRBD1 (6 bases). The CDR3 covers 15 residues. The V end lost 6 bases, the J end lost 6 bases, and 20 bases lay between the germline ends. CDR1 and CDR2 from the germline V gene are SEHNR and FQNEAQ (reference sequence). The CDR3 spells CASSYGQPRGSEAFF. The CDR3 DNA is TGTGCCAGCAGTTACGGACAGCCAAGGGGCTCTGAAGCTTTCTTT. The variable domain in full, completed from reference TRBV7-9 and TRBJ1-1, reads DTGVSQNPRHKITKRGQNVTFRCDPISEHNRLYWYRQTLGQGPEFLTYFQNEAQLEKSRLLSDRFSAERPKGSFSTLEIQRTEQGDSAMYLCASSYGQPRGSEAFFGQGTRLTVV.

The chain carries TRBV28 and TRBJ2-5, with D perhaps matching TRBD1 (7 bases). Looked up from germline, CDR1 is MDHEN and CDR2 is SYDVKM. The CDR3 sequence is 17 residues long. V was cut by 3 bases and J by 5 bases, with 22 bases left in between. The CDR3 region is CASSFSRGGGDIETQYF. The CDR3 DNA follows: TGTGCCAGCAGTTTCTCAAGAGGGGGCGGGGATATTGAGACCCAGTACTTC.

This rearrangement joins TRBV6-5 to TRBJ2-1; 8 nucleotides match TRBD2. Germline V CDR1 and CDR2: MNHEY, SVGAGI. V trimming: 2 bases; J trimming: 6 bases; junction bases outside the gene matches: 9. This CDR3 is 16 amino acids long. The CDR3 DNA reads TGTGCCAGCAGTTACGGGGGGGGGCTAGCGGGCAATGAGCAGTTCTTC. This translates into CASSYGGGLAGNEQFF.

CDR3 DNA: TGTGCCAGCAGCTTGAGAACCACCCTCCACTTT. Residues: CASSLRTTLHF. The V and J genes are TRBV11-3 and TRBJ1-6; no clear D gene. The V gene's germline CDR1 is SGHNT and CDR2 YENEEA. V lost 3 bases and J 14 bases, leaving 8 bases between the germline ends. CDR3 length equals 11 residues. The full variable domain, its missing parts supplied by reference TRBV11-3 and TRBJ1-6, is EAGVVQSPRYKIIEKKQPVAFWCNPISGHNTLYWYLQNLGQGPELLIRYENEEAVDDSQLPKDRFSAERLKGVDSTLKIQPAELGDSAVYLCASSLRTTLHFGNGTRLTVT.

The gene calls are TRBV7-8 and TRBJ2-7, with D tentatively TRBD1 (5 bases). The V end was cut by 2 bases, the J end by 1 base, with 9 bases between. Germline V gene sequence: CDR1 SGHVS, CDR2 FQNEAQ. The CDR3 totals 14 residues. The CDR3 sequence: CASSLTRVSYEQYF. The CDR3 DNA reads TGTGCCAGCAGCTTAACCAGGGTTTCCTACGAGCAGTACTTC.

This chain uses TRBV4-1 with TRBJ1-2; 7 bases align to TRBD1. This CDR3 region has 14 residues. The germline CDR1 and CDR2 sequences are MGHRA and YSYEKL. V shed 2 bases, J shed 6 bases, and the junction held 6 bases outside the gene matches. This CDR3 reads CASSQYTGADGYTF. CDR3 DNA sequence: TGCGCCAGCAGCCAATATACAGGGGCTGATGGCTACACCTTC.

The chain combines TRBV6-1 with TRBJ1-3; 9 nucleotides agree with TRBD1. CDR1 MNHNS and CDR2 SASEGT come from the germline V gene. The CDR3 runs 15 residues. Unmatched junction bases numbered 6, after V lost 7 bases and J lost 2 bases. The CDR3: CASTRDRATGNTIYF. In DNA, the CDR3 is TGTGCCAGCACGAGGGACAGGGCCACTGGAAACACCATATATTTT.

The rearrangement uses TRBV10-3 and TRBJ2-3; D may be TRBD2 (5 bases). Deletions cut 8 bases from V and 3 bases from J, with 15 bases between. CDR1 and CDR2 (germline): ENHRY, SYGVKD. This CDR3 is 14 amino acids long. For the CDR3, the DNA is TGTGCCATCGGAGTGGAGGTTGCTACAGATACGCAGTATTTT. Translating gives CAIGVEVATDTQYF.

The chain has TRBV18 and TRBJ2-2; 13 positions agree with TRBD2. The trim removed 10 bases at V and 0 bases at J, leaving 5 bases unmatched. There are 16 residues in the CDR3. Germline loops: CDR1 KGHSH, CDR2 LQKENI. The CDR3 region has the DNA TGTGCCACCGCGACTAGCGGGGGGTCGAACACCGGGGAGCTGTTTTTT. Protein: CATATSGGSNTGELFF. Drawing the rest from reference TRBV18 and TRBJ2-2, the complete variable domain is NAGVMQNPRHLVRRRGQEARLRCSPMKGHSHVYWYRQLPEEGLKFMVYLQKENIIDESGMPKERFSAEFPKEGPSILRIQQVVRGDSAAYFCATATSGGSNTGELFFGEGSRLTVL.

The chain carries TRBV7-3 and TRBJ2-3; D might be TRBD2 (5 bases). V was pared by 0 bases and J by 5 bases, with 12 bases between. CDR3 size: 15 residues. In germline, CDR1 is SGHTA, CDR2 FQGTGA. The CDR3 loop is CASSLTPGLGDTQYF. CDR3 in DNA: TGTGCCAGCAGCTTAACCCCGGGATTGGGAGATACGCAGTATTTT.

The genes are TRBV9 and TRBJ2-2, with D perhaps matching TRBD1 (7 bases). Per the germline V gene, CDR1 is SGDLS and CDR2 is YYNGEE. Trimming stripped 0 bases from V and 6 bases from J, with 12 bases between. The CDR3 has 15 residues. CDR3 residues: CASSVEGRGAGELFF. CDR3 sequence (DNA): TGTGCCAGCAGCGTAGAGGGCAGGGGGGCCGGGGAGCTGTTTTTT.

V gene TRBV2 combines with J gene TRBJ2-1; 8 bases agree with TRBD2. The J segment lost 4 bases and the V segment lost 2 bases, leaving 7 bases of the junction unmatched. Per the germline V gene, CDR1 is SNHLY and CDR2 is FYNNEI. The CDR3 length is 16 residues. The CDR3 region has the DNA TGTGCCAGCAGTGAATGGCGGGGGGTCGATTACAATGAGCAGTTCTTC. Amino acid sequence: CASSEWRGVDYNEQFF.

In its sample, this clone was seen once. The chain joins TRBV6-5 to TRBJ2-2, with D possibly TRBD1 on 5 matching bases. The CDR3 consists of 12 residues. Germline V lookup: CDR1 MNHEY, CDR2 SVGAGI. V was shortened by 9 bases and J by 6 bases, with 11 bases between the two germline ends. CDR3 coding DNA: TGTGCCAGTTCAGGGTTGGCCGGGGAGCTGTTTTTT. Its translation is CASSGLAGELFF.

The rearrangement uses TRBV7-8 and TRBJ1-5, with a possible D match to TRBD1 (5 bases). The CDR3 length is 15 residues. Between the trimmed V and J ends, which lost 5 bases and 0 bases, there was a span of 11 bases. CDR1 and CDR2 from the germline V gene are SGHVS and FQNEAQ. CDR3 DNA: TGTGCCAGCAGCGCGGGACGGCTTAGCAATCAGCCCCAGCATTTT. Translating it yields CASSAGRLSNQPQHF.

The genes are TRBV29-1 and TRBJ2-7; no clear D. The CDR3 has 15 residues. The V end was cut by 5 bases, the J end by 5 bases, with 22 bases between. Germline assignment: CDR1 SQVTM and CDR2 ANQGSEA. The CDR3 sequence is CSVSIWQSLVHEQYF. The CDR3 nucleotides are TGCAGCGTTTCGATCTGGCAGTCTCTTGTCCACGAGCAGTACTTC.

This chain uses TRBV2 with TRBJ2-7, with TRBD1 matching 7 bases. The CDR3 runs 15 residues. From germline, CDR1 is SNHLY and CDR2 FYNNEI. Losses at the gene ends were 6 bases for V and 3 bases for J; bases not matched to a gene: 11. CDR3 sequence (DNA): TGTGCCAGCAGACTCCGACAGGGACAGATCTACGAGCAGTACTTC. Amino acids: CASRLRQGQIYEQYF.

The rearrangement uses TRBV4-1 and TRBJ2-1; 12 nucleotides line up with TRBD2. The ends lost 4 bases at V and 9 bases at J; junction bases unmatched: 10. The CDR3 consists of 16 residues. Germline V gives CDR1 MGHRA, CDR2 YSYEKL. The CDR3 DNA is TGCGCCAGCAGCCCGCTAGCGGGAGGGCCGTCTAGTGAGCAGTTCTTC. Protein: CASSPLAGGPSSEQFF.

This rearrangement joins TRBV6-1 to TRBJ1-1, with D unclear. The CDR3 totals 12 residues. Germline V gene lookup returns CDR1 MNHNS and CDR2 SASEGT. Trimming pared 7 bases from V and 4 bases from J, leaving 10 bases between. The CDR3 loop reads CASIRVLTEAFF. CDR3 DNA sequence: TGTGCCAGCATCCGGGTGCTCACTGAAGCTTTCTTT.

The chain combines TRBV2 with TRBJ1-5; D may be TRBD1 (6 bases). The ends were cut back, 5 bases at V and 0 bases at J, with 8 bases in the middle. Germline V lookup: CDR1 SNHLY, CDR2 FYNNEI. This CDR3 has 14 residues. CDR3 DNA: TGTGCCAGCAGTATGGACAGTAGCAATCAGCCCCAGCATTTT. Its translation: CASSMDSSNQPQHF.

Only a few counts were recorded for this clone. V is TRBV10-3 and J is TRBJ2-1, with a tentative D call TRBD1 (5 bases). V lost 0 bases, J lost 5 bases, and 11 bases lay in between. This CDR3 spans 15 amino acids. In germline, CDR1 is ENHRY, CDR2 SYGVKD. CDR3 in amino acids: CAISESQGSNNEQFF. Written as DNA, the CDR3 is TGTGCCATCAGTGAGTCGCAGGGTTCTAACAATGAGCAGTTCTTC.

In its sample, this clone was seen once. This chain joins TRBV25-1 and TRBJ1-4, with 8 bases that match TRBD1. Germline trimming cut 1 base from V and 8 bases from J; bases unmatched to any gene: 6. In germline, CDR1 is MGHDK, CDR2 SYGVNS. The CDR3 is 15 residues long. The CDR3 here is CASSESRTGTEKLFF. In nucleotides, the CDR3 is TGTGCCAGCAGTGAATCCCGGACAGGGACCGAAAAACTGTTTTTT.

This chain joins TRBV19 and TRBJ2-4; 10 bases align to TRBD2. There are 14 residues in the CDR3. V was pared by 8 bases and J by 2 bases, with 3 bases of the junction left unmatched. Germline CDR1 LNHDA, CDR2 SQIVND (reference sequence). CDR3 coding DNA: TGTGCCAGTGGACTAGCGGCCTCCAAAAACATTCAGTACTTC. This gives the protein CASGLAASKNIQYF.